The 31 T cell receptor beta chains in this list originate from one sample, sequenced in a study of cytomegalovirus exposure and HLA in healthy donors. Researchers ran the PCR with 60 Vbeta and 13 Jbeta primers. Some clones are missing from TCRdb's copy, which holds only in-frame ones; the method was immunoSEQ multiplex PCR. The sample records some 100,000 clones, roughly 80% being singletons. The source material was PBMCs. These receptors were collected from a man in his fifties or sixties in good health and CMV-seropositive.

The rearrangement joins TRBV2 to TRBJ1-4, with D uncertain. The CDR3 covers 14 residues. Trimming took 2 bases from V and 7 from J, leaving 11 bases between them. The germline V gene has CDR1 SNHLY and CDR2 FYNNEI. For the CDR3, the DNA is TGTGCCAGCAGTGAATTACAAGGAGGTGAAAAACTGTTTTTT. It yields the protein CASSELQGGEKLFF.

This chain joins TRBV4-3 and TRBJ2-5; 9 bases agree with TRBD1. The germline CDR1 and CDR2 sequences are LGHNA and YSLEER. The V gene end was trimmed by 1 base and the J gene end by 7 bases; junction bases not matched to a gene: 10. The CDR3 length is 16 residues. The CDR3 loop reads CASSQGATGGSGTQYF. CDR3 nucleotide sequence: TGCGCCAGCAGCCAAGGAGCAACAGGGGGCTCGGGGACCCAGTACTTC.

This clone came up once. The V gene is TRBV5-4, the J gene TRBJ1-4; D perhaps matches TRBD1 (5 bases). The CDR3 has 14 amino acids. Trimming took off 4 bases at V and 5 bases at J, with 12 bases between the two ends. Germline V gene data show CDR1 as SGHNT and CDR2 as YYREEE (reference sequence). CDR3 loop: CASSAGQQNEKLFF. The CDR3 DNA reads as TGTGCCAGCAGCGCGGGGCAGCAAAATGAAAAACTGTTTTTT.

Here the CDR3 DNA reads TGCGCCAGCAGCCAAGACCCGGACAGGGCAGATACGCAGTATTTT. Protein product: CASSQDPDRADTQYF. V usage is TRBV4-3 and J usage is TRBJ2-3; 8 nucleotides line up with TRBD1. The CDR3 is made up of 15 amino acids. CDR1 is LGHNA, CDR2 YSLEER, per germline. V dropped 0 bases and J dropped 4; count of bases not matched to a gene: 3.

The CDR3 region is CASSEDRDYNSPLHF. For the CDR3, the DNA is TGTGCCAGCAGCGAGGACAGGGATTATAATTCACCCCTCCACTTT. V and J are TRBV6-1 and TRBJ1-6; 8 positions match TRBD1. Germline CDR1 MNHNS, CDR2 SASEGT. The ends lost 6 bases at V and 4 bases at J; junction bases unmatched: 5. The CDR3 is 15 amino acids.

The rearrangement links TRBV5-5 to TRBJ1-5; 8 bases are a match to TRBD1. With V trimmed by 3 bases and J by 1 base, 3 bases remained unmatched. The length of the CDR3 is 15 residues. Germline loops: CDR1 SGHKS, CDR2 YYEKEE (reference sequence). CDR3 amino acids: CASSSRGLSNQPQHF. DNA of the CDR3: TGTGCCAGCAGCTCCAGGGGGCTCAGCAATCAGCCCCAGCATTTT.

The V and J genes are TRBV6-1 and TRBJ2-7, with 8 bases matching TRBD1. Germline loops: CDR1 MNHNS, CDR2 SASEGT. After removal of 6 bases from V and 6 bases from J, the junction contained 7 bases not matched to a gene. This CDR3 has 13 residues. The CDR3 loop reads CASRGQGKGEQYF. DNA for the CDR3: TGTGCCAGCAGAGGACAGGGTAAAGGCGAGCAGTACTTC.

The chain recombines TRBV30 with TRBJ2-1; 7 bases agree with TRBD2. V gave up 2 bases and J gave up 7 bases; unmatched junction bases: 8. The CDR3 extends over 14 amino acids. CDR1 and CDR2 (germline): GTSNPN, SVGIG (reference sequence). CDR3 amino acids: CAWSPGGGVNEQFF. The CDR3 region has the DNA TGTGCCTGGAGTCCGGGAGGAGGCGTAAATGAGCAGTTCTTC.

The V call is TRBV7-9, the J call TRBJ2-6, with D maybe TRBD2 (5 bases). Trimming pared 11 bases from V and 0 bases from J, leaving 8 bases between. Germline-derived CDR1 and CDR2 are SEHNR and FQNEAQ (reference sequence). This CDR3 contains 13 residues. CDR3 region: CAGSTSGANVLTF. In DNA form, the CDR3 reads TGTGCCGGGAGTACCTCTGGGGCCAACGTCCTGACTTTC.

This clone was found a few times. V and J are TRBV30 and TRBJ1-1; 8 bases fit TRBD1. Germline CDR1 GTSNPN, CDR2 SVGIG (reference sequence). There are 13 residues in the CDR3. The ends lost 6 bases at V and 5 bases at J; junction bases unmatched: 8. CDR3 sequence (DNA): TGTGCCTGTGTCCAGGGGGCATATACTGAAGCTTTCTTT. This sequence encodes CACVQGAYTEAFF.

This clone occurred a few times. Other DNA sequences from this sample encode an identical CDR3 as well. This chain links TRBV30 with TRBJ1-2; D perhaps matches TRBD1 (5 bases). In germline, CDR1 is GTSNPN, CDR2 SVGIG (reference sequence). This CDR3 is built from 11 residues. Deletions cut 2 bases from V and 8 bases from J, with 9 bases between. DNA for the CDR3: TGTGCCTGGAGTACGGGGGTCGGCTACACCTTC. It yields the protein CAWSTGVGYTF.

This clone was seen a single time. This chain links TRBV7-9 with TRBJ2-3; 9 positions match TRBD2. Germline V gives CDR1 SEHNR, CDR2 FQNEAQ (reference sequence). Losses at the gene ends were 5 bases for V and 5 bases for J; bases not matched to a gene: 11. This CDR3 spans 16 amino acids. CDR3 nucleotide sequence: TGTGCCAGCAGCCGCTCTCGCGGGAGGGCCAGAGATACGCAGTATTTT. Translated, it gives CASSRSRGRARDTQYF.

The rearrangement links TRBV10-2 to TRBJ2-1, with 9 bases aligning to TRBD2. There are 16 residues in the CDR3. V shed 4 bases, J shed 1 base, and the junction held 5 bases outside the gene matches. CDR1 is WSHSY and CDR2 is SAAADI in the germline V gene. CDR3 in DNA: TGCGCCAGCAGTGGGCCGACTAGCGGATCCTACAATGAGCAGTTCTTC. It translates to CASSGPTSGSYNEQFF.

The V gene is TRBV5-6, the J gene TRBJ2-5, with a weak D call TRBD1 (5 bases). The CDR3 extends over 14 amino acids. CDR1 SGHDT and CDR2 YYEEEE come from the germline V gene. Deletions cut 4 bases from V and 4 bases from J, with 14 bases between. This CDR3 is CASSGAAAGETQYF. CDR3 bases: TGTGCCAGCAGCGGGGCAGCAGCCGGAGAGACCCAGTACTTC.

The chain has TRBV15 and TRBJ2-1, with 10 positions matching TRBD2. Germline assignment: CDR1 LNHNV and CDR2 YYDKDF (reference sequence). CDR3 length: 14 residues. Unmatched junction bases numbered 6, after V lost 6 bases and J lost 7 bases. CDR3 loop: CATREGLAKNEQFF. The CDR3 coding sequence is TGTGCCACCAGGGAGGGACTAGCGAAAAATGAGCAGTTCTTC.

This clone was seen only a few times. The chain has TRBV5-1 and TRBJ2-1; 10 bases are shared with TRBD2. The length of the CDR3 is 16 residues. Germline V lookup: CDR1 SGHRS, CDR2 YFSETQ. Unmatched junction bases numbered 8, after V lost 0 bases and J lost 8 bases. CDR3 in DNA: TGCGCCAGCAGCTTGGCCCTCCTAGCGGGAGTTGATGAGCAGTTCTTC. Protein product: CASSLALLAGVDEQFF.

This rearrangement joins TRBV7-3 to TRBJ2-7; 11 positions agree with TRBD2. This CDR3 spans 18 amino acids. The germline V gene encodes CDR1 SGHTA and CDR2 FQGTGA. Trimming removed 0 bases from V and 4 bases from J; junction bases left unmatched: 11. In DNA, the CDR3 is TGTGCCAGCAGCTTAACCACTACTAGCGGGGGTCTGGTTTACGAGCAGTACTTC. This encodes CASSLTTTSGGLVYEQYF.

Regarding this clone: Compared with germline, one end of the junction differs, possibly owing to a read error. The V gene is TRBV28, the J gene TRBJ2-1, with D unclear. This CDR3 is 12 amino acids long. Germline V gene data show CDR1 as MDHEN and CDR2 as SYDVKM. The CDR3 DNA follows: TGTGCGAGCACGGGTAGCTTGGATGAGCAGTTCTTC. It translates to CASTGSLDEQFF.

J is TRBJ2-7 and V is TRBV5-4; maybe TRBD2 (7 bases). Trimming took 4 bases from V and 3 from J, leaving 17 bases between them. The CDR3 runs 15 residues. The germline V gene has CDR1 SGHNT and CDR2 YYREEE (reference sequence). CDR3 coding DNA: TGTGCCAGCAGCCCGGAGGGGGGAGGGGGCTACGAGCAGTACTTC. This sequence encodes CASSPEGGGGYEQYF.

V usage is TRBV28 and J usage is TRBJ1-1; 7 nucleotides match TRBD1. Looked up from germline, CDR1 is MDHEN and CDR2 is SYDVKM. The CDR3 spans 12 residues. Trimming took 3 bases from V and 8 from J; bases not matched to a gene: 3. The CDR3 region has the DNA TGTGCCAGCAGTTTTAGGGGGCTCGAAGCTTTCTTT. Its protein product is CASSFRGLEAFF. Variable domain in full (rest from reference TRBV28 and TRBJ1-1): DVKVTQSSRYLVKRTGEKVFLECVQDMDHENMFWYRQDPGLGLRLIYFSYDVKMKEKGDIPEGYSVSREKKERFSLILESASTNQTSMYLCASSFRGLEAFFGQGTRLTVV.

The J gene is TRBJ1-3, the V gene TRBV6-5; D uncertain. Trimming took 5 bases from V and 4 from J, leaving 9 bases between them. CDR3 length: 13 amino acids. The germline V gene encodes CDR1 MNHEY and CDR2 SVGAGI. The chain's CDR3 is CASSEMVGNTIYF. DNA of the CDR3: TGTGCCAGCAGTGAGATGGTCGGAAACACCATATATTTT.

The chain carries TRBV2 and TRBJ2-1, with a tentative D call TRBD2 (5 bases). V lost 4 bases and J lost 2, with 15 bases in between. In germline, CDR1 is SNHLY, CDR2 FYNNEI. CDR3 length equals 16 residues. The CDR3 DNA sequence: TGTGCCAGCAGTGTTAATCGAGGGAGCCCCTACAATGAGCAGTTCTTC. It encodes CASSVNRGSPYNEQFF. Supplemented by reference TRBV2 and TRBJ2-1, the full variable domain reads EPEVTQTPSHQVTQMGQEVILRCVPISNHLYFYWYRQILGQKVEFLVSFYNNEISEKSEIFDDQFSVERPDGSNFTLKIRSTKLEDSAMYFCASSVNRGSPYNEQFFGPGTRLTVL.

V is TRBV11-2 and J is TRBJ2-3; TRBD2 agrees at 11 bases. The V gene end was trimmed by 4 bases and the J gene end by 5 bases; junction bases not matched to a gene: 5. The V gene's germline CDR1 is SGHAT and CDR2 FQNNGV. The CDR3 length is 15 residues. In DNA, the CDR3 is TGTGCCAGCAGCTCCCCGACTAGCGGGAAAGATACGCAGTATTTT. It translates to CASSSPTSGKDTQYF.

The chain links TRBV5-1 to TRBJ1-2; D gene uncertain. This CDR3 contains 13 residues. Germline CDR1 and CDR2: SGHRS and YFSETQ. Between the trimmed V and J ends, which lost 1 base and 6 bases, there was a span of 10 bases. The CDR3 DNA reads TGCGCCAGCAGCTTGAATTATGGAGATGGCTACACCTTC. It specifies CASSLNYGDGYTF.

This clone has at least ten counts. The chain carries TRBV6-6 and TRBJ2-3, with D maybe TRBD2 (5 bases). This CDR3 comprises 14 residues. The germline CDR1 and CDR2 sequences are MNHNY and SVGAGI (reference sequence). V was trimmed by 6 bases and J by 4 bases, leaving 14 bases between them. The CDR3 sequence is CASSSPTAADTQYF. The DNA of the CDR3 is TGTGCCAGCAGCTCCCCCACAGCGGCAGATACGCAGTATTTT.

This clone was recorded once. The rearrangement links TRBV19 to TRBJ2-7, with 7 bases that match TRBD1. The junction had 11 bases not matched to a gene; V was cut back by 6 bases and J by 6 bases. The CDR3 length is 14 residues. Germline lookup yields CDR1 LNHDA and CDR2 SQIVND (reference sequence). CDR3 region: CASSTRGGQGEQYF. Written as DNA, the CDR3 is TGTGCCAGTAGCACTCGAGGGGGCCAAGGCGAGCAGTACTTC.

The chain has TRBV5-6 and TRBJ2-3, with a weak D call TRBD2 (6 bases). V gave up 5 bases and J gave up 5 bases, with 18 bases separating them. The CDR3 extends over 15 amino acids. Per the germline V gene, CDR1 is SGHDT and CDR2 is YYEEEE. The CDR3 DNA is TGTGCCAGCAGTCCCGCTGGTGGAGGGATAGATACGCAGTATTTT. Translating gives CASSPAGGGIDTQYF.

This clone turned up a few times. The chain couples TRBV5-6 to TRBJ2-1; D unresolved. CDR1 and CDR2 (germline): SGHDT, YYEEEE. CDR3 length: 11 amino acids. Trimming left V 1 base short and J 11 bases short, with 7 bases between. CDR3 sequence: CASSLTRQQFF. In DNA, the CDR3 is TGTGCCAGCAGCTTGACGCGCCAGCAGTTCTTC.

This chain connects TRBV23-1 to TRBJ1-5; D gene ambiguous. TRBV23-1 is flagged as an ORF with uncertain function. V lost 1 base and J 4 bases, leaving 26 bases between the germline ends. The CDR3 is made up of 20 amino acids. The CDR3 reads CASSQFMKLVRFLQNQPQHF. The CDR3 DNA reads TGCGCCAGCAGTCAATTTATGAAGCTCGTGAGGTTCCTTCAGAATCAGCCCCAGCATTTT.

CDR3 residues: CASSSGATNEKLFF. DNA for the CDR3: TGCGCCAGCAGCTCCGGAGCAACTAATGAAAAACTGTTTTTT. The genes are TRBV5-1 and TRBJ1-4; no firm D call. Germline V gene sequence: CDR1 SGHRS, CDR2 YFSETQ. The V and J ends lost 3 bases and 0 bases respectively, with 6 bases between them. The CDR3 consists of 14 residues.

This clone was recorded a few times. The rearrangement links TRBV27 to TRBJ2-7, with TRBD1 matching 12 bases. J was trimmed by 1 base and V by 5 bases; bases with no gene match: 9. Germline CDR1 MNHEY, CDR2 SMNVEV (reference sequence). This CDR3 region has 17 residues. The CDR3 DNA reads as TGTGCCAGCAGTCCGGGACAGGGGGCACCCCGTTCCTACGAGCAGTACTTC. This sequence encodes CASSPGQGAPRSYEQYF.